The clone carrying this TCR beta chain was found once. The trim removed 2 bases at V and 10 bases at J, leaving 9 bases unmatched. Germline loops: CDR1 GTSNPN, CDR2 SVGIG (reference sequence). The CDR3 extends over 14 amino acids. This record comes from a study of blood T cell repertoires in COVID-19. The overall study: There were acute and convalescent COVID-19 samples, and they came from the United States, Italy and Spain.

Assay used: immunoSEQ multiplex PCR; TCRdb lists only in-frame clones, some missing. The sample shows hundreds of thousands of clones, 88% of them seen only once. The chain couples TRBV30 to TRBJ1-5, with 9 positions matching TRBD1. The source is a woman aged 40-49 years with acute COVID-19. Material: PBMCs or T cells enriched from blood (not recorded which). As DNA, the CDR3 is TGTGCCTGGAGTAAGACAGGGGGTTTCCGACCCCAGCATTTT. Its translation is CAWSKTGGFRPQHF.